The clone carrying this TCR beta chain was observed many times. What it binds is not known. The data belong to a study of T cells after yellow fever vaccination. General study points: Though weaker, the secondary response peaked faster, on day 5 versus 15. Abundant clonotypes (contaminants from the bulk population) could be present in FACS-sorted repertoires. Reappearance after the booster was seen for most primary-vaccination clones, at 95% to 98% CD4 and roughly 90% CD8.

The TCR cDNA carried a universal primer site and UMIs from 5'RACE template switching. One entry per CDR3 protein results from TCRdb running MiXCR on the 5' RACE reads. The table records approximately 160,000 distinct CDR3 sequences, roughly 6.4% of them present only once. The CDR3 contains 13 residues. Trimming took 5 bases from V and 3 from J, leaving 11 bases between them. The V gene's germline CDR1 is SSHAT and CDR2 FNYEAQ (reference sequence). This receptor was taken from a man younger than 35 who received the YFV17D yellow fever vaccine. The chain uses TRBV7-7 and TRBJ2-7; D is possibly TRBD1 (6 bases). The sample was CD4+ T cells sorted from PBMCs, taken on the day of the first yellow fever vaccination. The CDR3 DNA reads as TGTGCCAGCAGCCCTGACAGGAACTACGAGCAGTACTTC. Encoded protein: CASSPDRNYEQYF.